These 2 T cell receptor beta chains originate from one sample sequenced in a study of CD8 T cells in ankylosing spondylitis. Whole-study findings and limits: It appeared that ankylosing spondylitis blood was characterized by a TCR beta motif of about 8 highly homologous variants.

These receptors have no identified antigens. TCRdb passed the 5' RACE reads through MiXCR, listing each CDR3 protein once. Of around 450,000 distinct CDR3 sequences detected, roughly a quarter appear once; the ten largest clones hold about 0.92%. The sequenced sample consisted of blood, either unsorted or a sorted T cell fraction (not recorded which). The receptors come from a male donor with ankylosing spondylitis.

The rearrangement links TRBV7-6 to TRBJ1-2; 9 nucleotides align to TRBD1. The CDR3 is 16 amino acids. The germline CDR1 and CDR2 sequences are SGHVS and FNYEAQ. V was pared by 1 base and J by 8 bases, with 11 bases of the junction left unmatched. The CDR3 is CASSLEWTGASGGYTF. CDR3 in DNA: TGTGCCAGCAGCTTAGAGTGGACAGGGGCCTCGGGAGGCTACACCTTC.

This clonotype was counted between two and nine times. V and J are TRBV20-1 and TRBJ2-7; D perhaps matches TRBD2 (6 bases). The germline CDR1 and CDR2 sequences are DFQATT and SNEGSKA (reference sequence). The CDR3 runs to 16 residues. Trimming cost V 0 bases and J 4 bases, with 19 bases left between them. CDR3 coding DNA: TGCAGTGCTAGAGACCTTACCGGGAGTGGGTCTTACGAGCAGTACTTC. Translated, it gives CSARDLTGSGSYEQYF.